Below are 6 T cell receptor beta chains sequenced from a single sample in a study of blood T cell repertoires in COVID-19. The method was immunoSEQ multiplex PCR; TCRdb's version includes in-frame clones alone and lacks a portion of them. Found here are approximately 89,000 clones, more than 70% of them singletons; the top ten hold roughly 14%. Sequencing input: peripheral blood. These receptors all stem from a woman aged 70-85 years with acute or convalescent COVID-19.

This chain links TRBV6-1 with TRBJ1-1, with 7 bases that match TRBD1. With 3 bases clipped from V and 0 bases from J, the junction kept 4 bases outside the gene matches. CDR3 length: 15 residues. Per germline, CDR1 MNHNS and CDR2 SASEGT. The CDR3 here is CASSDRGKMNTEAFF. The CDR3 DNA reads TGTGCCAGCAGTGACAGGGGGAAGATGAACACTGAAGCTTTCTTT.

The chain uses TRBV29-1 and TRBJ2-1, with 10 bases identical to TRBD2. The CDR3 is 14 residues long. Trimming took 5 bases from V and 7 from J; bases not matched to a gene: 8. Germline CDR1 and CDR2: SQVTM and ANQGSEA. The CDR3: CSVSGTSVLNEQFF. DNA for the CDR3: TGCAGCGTTTCCGGGACTAGCGTCTTAAATGAGCAGTTCTTC.

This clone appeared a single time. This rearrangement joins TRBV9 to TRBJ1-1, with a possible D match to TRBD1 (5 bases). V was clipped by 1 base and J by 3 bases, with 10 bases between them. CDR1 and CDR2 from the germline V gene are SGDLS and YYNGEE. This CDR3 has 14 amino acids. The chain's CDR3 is CASSVTWGDTEAFF. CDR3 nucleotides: TGTGCCAGCAGCGTAACCTGGGGGGACACTGAAGCTTTCTTT.

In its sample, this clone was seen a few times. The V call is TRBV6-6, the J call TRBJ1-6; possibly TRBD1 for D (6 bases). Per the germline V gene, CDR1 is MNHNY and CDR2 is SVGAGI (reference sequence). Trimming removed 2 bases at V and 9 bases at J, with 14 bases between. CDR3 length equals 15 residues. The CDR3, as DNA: TGTGCCAGCAGTTACGGGAACAGGGACCGTTCACCCCTCCACTTT. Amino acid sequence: CASSYGNRDRSPLHF.

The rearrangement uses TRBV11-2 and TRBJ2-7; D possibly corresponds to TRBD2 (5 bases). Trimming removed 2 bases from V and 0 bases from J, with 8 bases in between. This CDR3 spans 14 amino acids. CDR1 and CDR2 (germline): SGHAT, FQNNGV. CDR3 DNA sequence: TGTGCCAGCAGCTTAAGACTATCCTCCTACGAGCAGTACGTC. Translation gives CASSLRLSSYEQYV.

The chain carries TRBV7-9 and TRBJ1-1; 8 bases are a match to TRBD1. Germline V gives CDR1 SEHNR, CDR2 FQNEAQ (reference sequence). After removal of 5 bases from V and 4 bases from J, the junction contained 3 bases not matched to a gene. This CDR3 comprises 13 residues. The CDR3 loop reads CASSLTGGTEAFF. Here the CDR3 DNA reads TGTGCCAGCAGCCTAACAGGGGGCACTGAAGCTTTCTTT.